This T cell receptor (beta chain) was sequenced during a study of blood T cells in healthy people across ages. J was trimmed by 0 bases and V by 5 bases; bases with no gene match: 3. The CDR3 is 15 residues long. Study results and limitations: Investigators treated diversity estimates from one million T cells as underestimates.

The sample holds one count of this clonotype. Its antigen is as yet unknown. Extraction of total RNA produced a minimum of 6 micrograms from each sample. Primed by a sample-barcoded 5' primer and a J-beta primer mix, a second PCR proceeded for roughly 6 to 12 cycles. TCRdb reprocessed the 5' RACE reads with MiXCR, giving one entry per CDR3 protein. The sample contains about a million distinct CDR3 sequences, more than 30% of which appear only once. The clonotype comes from a man aged 18 to 29 in good health. Sequencing was done on a sample of blood. The V gene is TRBV12-3 or TRBV12-4, the J gene TRBJ2-7; 11 positions agree with TRBD1. The CDR3 reads CASSTGQGASYEQYF. CDR3 sequence (DNA): TGTGCCAGCAGTACCGGACAGGGGGCCTCCTACGAGCAGTACTTC.